The rows below give T cell receptor beta chains drawn from one sample of a study of blood T cells in healthy people across ages. MiXCR, applied by TCRdb to the 5' RACE reads, yields one record per CDR3 protein. The table lists hundreds of thousands of distinct CDR3 sequences, 32% of them singletons, with just over 15% in the top ten. Sequenced material: blood. The source is a woman of 80 years or more in good health. The CDR3 runs from the conserved cysteine through the conserved F or W. The D gene is left open where the match is weak. Size values are once, few and many counts, or a class for expanded clones, and some rows have none.

TRBJ2-7 | TRBV5-1 | . | . | CASSLNTEQYF | TGCGCCAGCAGCTTGAACACCGAGCAGTACTTC
TRBJ1-1 | TRBV7-9 | many | . | CASSHLGGDTEAFF | TGTGCCAGCAGCCACCTAGGGGGAGACACTGAAGCTTTCTTT
TRBJ2-5 | TRBV5-6 | many | . | CASSLPGRFYQETQYF | TGTGCCAGCAGCCTTCCAGGGAGGTTCTACCAAGAGACCCAGTACTTC
TRBJ1-4 | TRBV5-1 | many | TRBD1 | CASSASGTGGLEKLFF | TGCGCCAGCAGCGCCTCCGGGACAGGGGGTTTAGAAAAACTGTTTTTT
TRBJ1-4 | TRBV7-2 | . | . | CASSSTGWANEKLFF | TGTGCCAGCAGCTCCACAGGGTGGGCTAATGAAAAACTGTTTTTT
TRBJ2-3 | TRBV7-9 | . | TRBD2 | CASSPTSGIEDTQYF | TGTGCCAGCAGCCCGACTAGCGGGATTGAAGATACGCAGTATTTT
TRBJ2-5 | TRBV9 | . | TRBD2 | CASRGGEGGTQYF | TGTGCCAGCAGGGGGGGGGAAGGAGGGACCCAGTACTTC
TRBJ2-3 | TRBV5-1 | . | TRBD2 | CAGRTRGGQDTQYF | TGCGCCGGTAGAACTCGCGGGGGGCAGGATACGCAGTATTTT
TRBJ2-1 | TRBV7-9 | . | . | CASSLGGTPYNEQFF | TGTGCCAGCAGCTTAGGGGGGACACCTTACAATGAGCAGTTCTTC
TRBJ2-1 | TRBV3-1 | . | . | CASSRHKETQFF | TGTGCCAGCAGCCGACACAAAGAGACCCAGTTCTTC
TRBJ2-1 | TRBV5-1 | . | . | CASSLAMGTGLSYNEQFF | TGCGCCAGCAGCTTGGCGATGGGAACAGGGCTCTCCTACAATGAGCAGTTCTTC
TRBJ2-5 | TRBV4-3 | . | . | CASSQDLGTGAKETQYF | TGCGCCAGCAGCCAAGATCTAGGAACGGGGGCTAAAGAGACCCAGTACTTC
TRBJ2-7 | TRBV28 | . | . | CASQVSSYEQYF | TGTGCCAGCCAGGTTAGCTCCTACGAGCAGTACTTC
TRBJ1-1 | TRBV25-1 | many | . | CASSEQGLNTEAFF | TGTGCCAGCAGTGAACAGGGTTTGAACACTGAAGCTTTCTTT
TRBJ2-7 | TRBV7-2 | few | . | CAVQSGASYEQYF | TGTGCCGTGCAATCGGGGGCCTCCTACGAGCAGTACTTC
TRBJ2-1 | TRBV7-6 | . | . | CASSSSSNEQFF | TGTGCCAGCAGCTCCTCCTCCAATGAGCAGTTCTTC
TRBJ2-1 | TRBV20-1 | many | TRBD2 | CSALTSGTWGQFF | TGCAGTGCCCTGACTAGCGGGACTTGGGGGCAGTTCTTC
TRBJ1-2 | TRBV27 | . | TRBD1 | CASSLAGGFGYTF | TGTGCCAGCAGTTTGGCAGGGGGCTTTGGCTACACCTTC
TRBJ2-5 | TRBV30 | many | TRBD2 | CAWSVLPSGGETQYF | TGTGCCTGGAGTGTACTACCTAGCGGGGGGGAGACCCAGTACTTC
TRBJ2-1 | TRBV12-3/TRBV12-4 | once | . | CASSLGRGRETQFF | TGTGCCAGCAGTTTGGGCAGGGGGCGGGAGACCCAGTTCTTC
TRBJ2-7 | TRBV10-2 | many | TRBD1 | CASSERDRASYEQYF | TGCGCCAGCAGTGAACGGGACAGGGCATCCTACGAGCAGTACTTC
TRBJ1-2 | TRBV21-1 | . | . | CASSPRKAGAPVGYTF | TGTGCCAGCAGCCCCCGAAAGGCAGGGGCGCCGGTTGGCTACACCTTC